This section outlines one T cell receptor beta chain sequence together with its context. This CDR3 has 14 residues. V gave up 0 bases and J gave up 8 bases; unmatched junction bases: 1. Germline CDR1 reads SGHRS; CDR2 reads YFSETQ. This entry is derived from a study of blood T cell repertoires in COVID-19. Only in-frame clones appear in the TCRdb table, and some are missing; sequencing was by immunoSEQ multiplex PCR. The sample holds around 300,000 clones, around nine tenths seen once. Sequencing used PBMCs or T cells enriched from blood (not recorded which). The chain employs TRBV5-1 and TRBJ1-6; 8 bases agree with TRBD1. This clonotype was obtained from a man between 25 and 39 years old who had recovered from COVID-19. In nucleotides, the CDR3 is TGCGCCAGCAGCTTGGCACAGGGGGATTCACCCCTCCACTTT. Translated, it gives CASSLAQGDSPLHF.